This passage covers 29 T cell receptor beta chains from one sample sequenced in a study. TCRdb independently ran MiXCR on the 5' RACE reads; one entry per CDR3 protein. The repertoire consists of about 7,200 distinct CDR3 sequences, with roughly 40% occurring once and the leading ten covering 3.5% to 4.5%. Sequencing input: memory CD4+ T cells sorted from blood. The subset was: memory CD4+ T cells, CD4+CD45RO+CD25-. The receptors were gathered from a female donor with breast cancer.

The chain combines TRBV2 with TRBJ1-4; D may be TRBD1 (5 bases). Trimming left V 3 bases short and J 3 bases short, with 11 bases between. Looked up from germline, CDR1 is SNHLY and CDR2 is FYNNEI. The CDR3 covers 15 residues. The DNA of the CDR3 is TGTGCCAGCAGTGATAGGGGCGCGGCTAATGAAAAACTGTTTTTT. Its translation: CASSDRGAANEKLFF.

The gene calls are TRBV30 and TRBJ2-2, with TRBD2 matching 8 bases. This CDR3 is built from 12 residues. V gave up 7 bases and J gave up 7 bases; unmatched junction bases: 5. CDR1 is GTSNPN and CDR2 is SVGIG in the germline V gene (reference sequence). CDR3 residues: CASAGGYGELFF. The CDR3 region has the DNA TGTGCCTCCGCGGGGGGTTACGGGGAGCTGTTTTTT.

DNA for the CDR3: TGCGCCAGCAGCCTCGGACAGGGGGTCGAAGCTAACTATGGCTACACCTTC. Translation gives CASSLGQGVEANYGYTF. This chain uses TRBV5-1 with TRBJ1-2; TRBD1 agrees at 10 bases. The CDR3 runs to 17 residues. V shed 4 bases, J shed 0 bases, and the junction held 9 bases outside the gene matches. CDR1 is SGHRS and CDR2 is YFSETQ in the germline V gene.

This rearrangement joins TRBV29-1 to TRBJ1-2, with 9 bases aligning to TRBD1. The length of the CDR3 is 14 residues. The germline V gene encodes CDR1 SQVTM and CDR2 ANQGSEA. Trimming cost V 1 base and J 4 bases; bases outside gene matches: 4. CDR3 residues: CSVEGPTGGYGYTF. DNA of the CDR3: TGCAGCGTTGAAGGACCGACAGGGGGCTATGGCTACACCTTC.

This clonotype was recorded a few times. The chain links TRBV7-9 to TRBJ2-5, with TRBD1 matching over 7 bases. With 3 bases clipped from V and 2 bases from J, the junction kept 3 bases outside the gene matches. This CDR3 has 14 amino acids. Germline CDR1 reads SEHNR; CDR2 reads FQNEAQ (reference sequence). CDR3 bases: TGTGCCAGCAGCTTTTGGGGACAGCAAGAGACCCAGTACTTC. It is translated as CASSFWGQQETQYF.

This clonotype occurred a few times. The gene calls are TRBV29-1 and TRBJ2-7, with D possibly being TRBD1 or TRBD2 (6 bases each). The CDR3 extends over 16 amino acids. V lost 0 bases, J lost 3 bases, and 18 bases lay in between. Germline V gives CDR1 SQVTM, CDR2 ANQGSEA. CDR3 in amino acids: CSVEDGPQGLGYEQYF. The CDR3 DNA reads TGCAGCGTTGAAGATGGGCCACAGGGACTGGGCTACGAGCAGTACTTC.

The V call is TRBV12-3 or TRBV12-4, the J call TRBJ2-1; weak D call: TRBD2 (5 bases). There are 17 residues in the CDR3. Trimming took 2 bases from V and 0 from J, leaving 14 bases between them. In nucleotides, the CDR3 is TGTGCCAGCAGTTTACGCACGGTTGGGAGCTCCTACAATGAGCAGTTCTTC. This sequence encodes CASSLRTVGSSYNEQFF.

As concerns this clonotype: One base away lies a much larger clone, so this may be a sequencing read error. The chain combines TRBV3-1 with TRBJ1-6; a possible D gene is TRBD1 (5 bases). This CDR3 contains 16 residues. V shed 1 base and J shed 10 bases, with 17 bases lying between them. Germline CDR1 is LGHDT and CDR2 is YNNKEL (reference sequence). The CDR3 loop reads CASSQAPGQLRSPLHF. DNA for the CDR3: TGTGCCAGCAGCCAAGCGCCAGGGCAGCTTAGATCACCCCTCCACTTT. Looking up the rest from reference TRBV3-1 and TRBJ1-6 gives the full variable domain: DTAVSQTPKYLVTQMGNDKSIKCEQNLGHDTMYWYKQDSKKFLKIMFSYNNKELIINETVPNRFSPKSPDKAHLNLHINSLELGDSAVYFCASSQAPGQLRSPLHFGNGTRLTVT.

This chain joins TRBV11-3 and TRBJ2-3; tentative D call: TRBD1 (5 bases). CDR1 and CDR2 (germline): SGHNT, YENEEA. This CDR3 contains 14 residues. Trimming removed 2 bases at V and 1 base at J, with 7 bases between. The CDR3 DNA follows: TGTGCCAGCAGCTTACAGGGTGGCACAGATACGCAGTATTTT. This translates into CASSLQGGTDTQYF.

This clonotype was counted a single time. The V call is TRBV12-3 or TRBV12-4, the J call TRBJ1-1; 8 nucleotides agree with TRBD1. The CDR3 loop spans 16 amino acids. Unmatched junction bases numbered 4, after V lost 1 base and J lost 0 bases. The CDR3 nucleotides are TGTGCCAGCAGTTTAGGGGGACAGGCCATGAACACTGAAGCTTTCTTT. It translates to CASSLGGQAMNTEAFF.

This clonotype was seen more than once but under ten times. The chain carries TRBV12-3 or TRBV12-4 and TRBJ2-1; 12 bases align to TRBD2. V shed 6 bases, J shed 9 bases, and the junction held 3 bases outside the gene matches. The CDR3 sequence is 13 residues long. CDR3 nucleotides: TGTGCCAGCAGGCTAGCGGGGGGGATTGAGCAGTTCTTC. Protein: CASRLAGGIEQFF.

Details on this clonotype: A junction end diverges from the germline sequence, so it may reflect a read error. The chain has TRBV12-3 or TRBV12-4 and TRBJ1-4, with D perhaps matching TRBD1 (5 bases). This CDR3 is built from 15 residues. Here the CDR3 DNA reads TGTGCCAGCAGTCCTACGGGACTGACTAATGAAAGACTGTTTTTT. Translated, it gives CASSPTGLTNERLFF.

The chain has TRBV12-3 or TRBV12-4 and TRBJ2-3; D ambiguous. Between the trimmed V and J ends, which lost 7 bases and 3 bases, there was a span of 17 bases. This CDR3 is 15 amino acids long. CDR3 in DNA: TGTGCCAGCACCCAAGTAAGGGAAAGAACAGATACGCAGTATTTT. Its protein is CASTQVRERTDTQYF.

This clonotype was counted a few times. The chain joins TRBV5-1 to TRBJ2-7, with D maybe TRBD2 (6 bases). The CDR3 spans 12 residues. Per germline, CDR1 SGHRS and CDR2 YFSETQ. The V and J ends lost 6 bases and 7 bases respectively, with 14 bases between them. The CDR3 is CASKGPGEEQYF. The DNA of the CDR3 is TGCGCCAGCAAGGGCCCGGGGGAAGAGCAGTACTTC.

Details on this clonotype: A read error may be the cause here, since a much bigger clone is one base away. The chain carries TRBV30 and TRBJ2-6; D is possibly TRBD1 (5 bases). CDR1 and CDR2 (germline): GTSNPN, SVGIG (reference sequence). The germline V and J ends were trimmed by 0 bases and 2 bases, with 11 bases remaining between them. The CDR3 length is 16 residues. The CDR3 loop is CAWSVGGAPGANVLTF. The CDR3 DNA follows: TGTGCCTGGAGTGTTGGTGGGGCGCCTGGGGCCAACGTCCTGACTTTC.

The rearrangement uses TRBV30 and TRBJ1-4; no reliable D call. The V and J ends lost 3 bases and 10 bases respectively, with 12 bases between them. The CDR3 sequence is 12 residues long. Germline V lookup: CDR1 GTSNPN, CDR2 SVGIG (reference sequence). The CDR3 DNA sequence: TGTGCCTGGAGCGCGCCTGGCGGAAAACTGTTTTTT. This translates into CAWSAPGGKLFF.

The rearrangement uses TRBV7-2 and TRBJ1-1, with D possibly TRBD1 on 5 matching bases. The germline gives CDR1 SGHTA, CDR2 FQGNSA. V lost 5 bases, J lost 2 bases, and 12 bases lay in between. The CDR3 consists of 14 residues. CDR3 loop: CASSRGLLNTEAFF. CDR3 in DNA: TGTGCCAGCAGCCGGGGACTGCTAAACACTGAAGCTTTCTTT. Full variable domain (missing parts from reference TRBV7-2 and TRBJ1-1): GAGVSQSPSNKVTEKGKDVELRCDPISGHTALYWYRQSLGQGLEFLIYFQGNSAPDKSGLPSDRFSAERTGGSVSTLTIQRTQQEDSAVYLCASSRGLLNTEAFFGQGTRLTVV.

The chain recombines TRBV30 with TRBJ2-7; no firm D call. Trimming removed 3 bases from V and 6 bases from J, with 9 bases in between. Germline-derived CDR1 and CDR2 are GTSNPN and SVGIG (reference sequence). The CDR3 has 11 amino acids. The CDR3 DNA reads TGTGCCTGGAGCCGGCAGACCGAGCAGTACTTC. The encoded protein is CAWSRQTEQYF.

The CDR3 region has the DNA TGTGCCAGCAGTTACATAGGGGCTGGAAACACCATATATTTT. Its translation: CASSYIGAGNTIYF. The rearrangement links TRBV6-5 to TRBJ1-3; D possibly corresponds to TRBD1 (5 bases). This CDR3 contains 14 residues. From germline, CDR1 is MNHEY and CDR2 SVGAGI. Trimming cost V 2 bases and J 2 bases, with 7 bases left between them.

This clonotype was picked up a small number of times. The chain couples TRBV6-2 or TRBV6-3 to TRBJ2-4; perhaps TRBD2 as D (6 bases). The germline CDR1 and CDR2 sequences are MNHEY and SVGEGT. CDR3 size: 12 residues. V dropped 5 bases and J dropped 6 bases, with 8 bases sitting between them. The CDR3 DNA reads TGTGCCAGCAGTAAGGGACTAAACATTCAGTACTTC. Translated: CASSKGLNIQYF.

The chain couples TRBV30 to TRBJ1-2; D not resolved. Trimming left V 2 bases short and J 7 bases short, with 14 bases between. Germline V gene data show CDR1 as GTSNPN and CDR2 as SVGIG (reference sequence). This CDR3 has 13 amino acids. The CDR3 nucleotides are TGTGCCTGGAGTCTCCTTTCTTCTGGTGGCTACACCTTC. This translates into CAWSLLSSGGYTF.

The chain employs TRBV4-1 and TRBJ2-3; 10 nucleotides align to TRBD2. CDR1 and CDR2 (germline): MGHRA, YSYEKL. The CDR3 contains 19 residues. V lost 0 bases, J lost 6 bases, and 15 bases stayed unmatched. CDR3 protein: CASSQERREAGGPLDTQYF. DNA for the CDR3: TGCGCCAGCAGCCAAGAACGAAGGGAAGCGGGGGGGCCATTGGATACGCAGTATTTT.

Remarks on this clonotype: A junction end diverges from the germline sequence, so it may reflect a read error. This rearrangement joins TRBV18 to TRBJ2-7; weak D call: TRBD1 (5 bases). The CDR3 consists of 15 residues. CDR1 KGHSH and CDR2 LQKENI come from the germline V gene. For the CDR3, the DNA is TGTTCCAGCTCACCGACAGTCGCCGACTCCTACGAGCAGTACTTC. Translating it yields CSSSPTVADSYEQYF.

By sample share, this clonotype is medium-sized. The CDR3 nucleotides are TGTGCCAGCAGTTTCGGGGGGGGGTCCCTCCACTTT. It specifies CASSFGGGSLHF. The V and J genes are TRBV28 and TRBJ1-6, with a tentative D call TRBD1 (5 bases). The CDR3 covers 12 residues. Germline V gene data show CDR1 as MDHEN and CDR2 as SYDVKM. V lost 3 bases, J lost 14 bases, and 11 bases lay in between.

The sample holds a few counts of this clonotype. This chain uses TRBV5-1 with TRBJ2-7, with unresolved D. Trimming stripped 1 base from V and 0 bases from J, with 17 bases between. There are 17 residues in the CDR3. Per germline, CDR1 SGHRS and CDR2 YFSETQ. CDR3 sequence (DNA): TGCGCCAGCAGCTTGCCAGAACGGTCGAGTTTCTCCTACGAGCAGTACTTC. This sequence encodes CASSLPERSSFSYEQYF.

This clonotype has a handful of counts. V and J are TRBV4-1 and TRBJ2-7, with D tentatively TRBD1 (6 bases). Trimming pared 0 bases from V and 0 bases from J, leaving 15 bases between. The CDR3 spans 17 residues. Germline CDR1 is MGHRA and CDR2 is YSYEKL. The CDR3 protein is CASSQDRGMGSSYEQYF. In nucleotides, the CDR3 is TGCGCCAGCAGCCAAGACAGGGGCATGGGGAGCTCCTACGAGCAGTACTTC.

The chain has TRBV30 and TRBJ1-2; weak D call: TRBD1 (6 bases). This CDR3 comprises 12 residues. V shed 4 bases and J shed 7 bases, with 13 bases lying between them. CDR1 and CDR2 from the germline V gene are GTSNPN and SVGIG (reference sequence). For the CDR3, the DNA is TGTGCCTGGACAGGGGAGTCTCTTGGCTACACCTTC. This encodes CAWTGESLGYTF.

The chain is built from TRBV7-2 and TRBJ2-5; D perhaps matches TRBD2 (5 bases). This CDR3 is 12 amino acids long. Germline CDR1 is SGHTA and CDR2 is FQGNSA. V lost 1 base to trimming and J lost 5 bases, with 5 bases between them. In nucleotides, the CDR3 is TGTGCCAGCAGCTTAGGGAGGGAGACCCAGTACTTC. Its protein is CASSLGRETQYF.

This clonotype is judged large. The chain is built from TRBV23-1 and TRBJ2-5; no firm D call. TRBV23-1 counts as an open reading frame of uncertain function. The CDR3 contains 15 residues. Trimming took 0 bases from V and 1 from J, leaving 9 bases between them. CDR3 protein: CASSQSWQPQETQYF. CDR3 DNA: TGCGCCAGCAGTCAATCGTGGCAGCCCCAAGAGACCCAGTACTTC.